Shown below are 5 T cell receptor beta chains from a single sample sequenced in a study of spatial heterogeneity in lung cancer. TCRdb processed the 5' RACE reads anew with MiXCR; each CDR3 protein has one entry. This table has around 13,000 distinct CDR3 sequences, 6.6% appearing once. Regarding the study as a whole: Counts of expanded intratumoral alpha and beta TCRs tracked tumor mutation counts.

These receptors are not linked to any known antigen. The time point denotes: sample taken at primary tumor resection. The material was lung tumor tissue, obtained at surgery. These receptors were collected from a female donor with early-stage non-small cell lung cancer.

At least ten counts were recorded for this clonotype. The gene calls are TRBV28 and TRBJ1-5; TRBD1 matches 11 bases. Germline CDR1 is MDHEN and CDR2 is SYDVKM. The CDR3 spans 15 residues. With 6 bases clipped from V and 5 bases from J, the junction kept 6 bases outside the gene matches. The CDR3 reads CASRTGTGGYQPQHF. The DNA for the CDR3 is TGTGCCAGCAGAACCGGGACAGGGGGTTATCAGCCCCAGCATTTT.

Sample share makes this clonotype medium-sized. The chain couples TRBV28 to TRBJ2-5; D unclear. V dropped 3 bases and J dropped 8 bases, with 7 bases sitting between them. The germline V gene encodes CDR1 MDHEN and CDR2 SYDVKM. This CDR3 spans 11 amino acids. The CDR3 DNA is TGTGCCAGCAGTTTTTCCGGAACCCAGTACTTC. Translated: CASSFSGTQYF.

This clonotype was recorded at least ten times. The chain joins TRBV7-9 to TRBJ2-7; 10 bases match TRBD1. The junction had 5 bases not matched to a gene; V was cut back by 1 base and J by 2 bases. CDR1 is SEHNR, CDR2 FQNEAQ, per germline (reference sequence). CDR3 length: 16 residues. CDR3 bases: TGTGCCAGCAGCTTAGGGGGACAGGGGATTCCCTACGAGCAGTACTTC. Translating it yields CASSLGGQGIPYEQYF.

In this sample, this clonotype is medium-sized. This sequence joins TRBV7-2 and TRBJ2-7; 9 bases are a match to TRBD2. The CDR3 covers 15 residues. V lost 5 bases, J lost 0 bases, and 5 bases stayed unmatched. CDR1 SGHTA and CDR2 FQGNSA come from the germline V gene. CDR3 region: CASSDSGGSSYEQYF. The CDR3 region has the DNA TGTGCCAGCAGCGATAGCGGGGGAAGCTCCTACGAGCAGTACTTC.

The chain is built from TRBV28 and TRBJ1-3; 7 nucleotides match TRBD1. The CDR3 totals 15 residues. CDR1 MDHEN and CDR2 SYDVKM come from the germline V gene. V shed 6 bases, J shed 4 bases, and the junction held 9 bases outside the gene matches. CDR3 nucleotide sequence: TGTGCCAGCAGCCTACCGGGGACAGCAGGAAACACCATATATTTT. This gives the protein CASSLPGTAGNTIYF.